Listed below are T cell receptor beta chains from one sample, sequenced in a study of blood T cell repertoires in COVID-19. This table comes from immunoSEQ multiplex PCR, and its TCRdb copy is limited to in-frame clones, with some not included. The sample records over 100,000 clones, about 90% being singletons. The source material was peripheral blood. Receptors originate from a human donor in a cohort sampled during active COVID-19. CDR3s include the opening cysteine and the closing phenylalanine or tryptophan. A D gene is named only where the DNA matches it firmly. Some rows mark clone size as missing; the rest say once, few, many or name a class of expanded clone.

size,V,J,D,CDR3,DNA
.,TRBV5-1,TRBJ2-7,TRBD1,CASAIPGQGYEQYF,TGCGCCAGCGCTATACCCGGACAGGGCTACGAGCAGTACTTC
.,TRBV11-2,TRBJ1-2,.,CASSREGNRANYGYTF,TGTGCCAGCAGCCGGGAGGGCAACAGGGCTAACTATGGCTACACCTTC
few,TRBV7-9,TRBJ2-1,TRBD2,CASSILAGAPRNEQFF,TGTGCCAGCAGCATACTAGCGGGAGCGCCTAGAAATGAGCAGTTCTTC
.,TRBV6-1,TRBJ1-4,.,CASSDTGLREKLFF,TGTGCCAGCAGTGACACAGGGCTCCGGGAAAAACTGTTTTTT
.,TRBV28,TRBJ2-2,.,CASNPPRVAGELFF,TGTGCCAGCAATCCCCCTAGAGTTGCCGGGGAGCTGTTTTTT
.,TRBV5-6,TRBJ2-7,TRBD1,CASSLRQGQEQYF,TGTGCCAGCAGCTTACGACAGGGGCAAGAGCAGTACTTC
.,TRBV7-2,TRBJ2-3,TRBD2,CASRRYGTSGSLDTQYF,TGTGCCAGCAGGCGTTATGGGACTAGCGGGAGTCTAGATACGCAGTATTTT
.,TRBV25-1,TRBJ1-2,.,CASSDHRRTYGYTF,TGTGCCAGCAGTGATCACAGGCGCACCTATGGCTACACCTTC
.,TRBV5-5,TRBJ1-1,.,CASSLGGDTEAFF,TGTGCCAGCAGCTTGGGCGGAGACACTGAAGCTTTCTTT
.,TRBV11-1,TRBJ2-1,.,CASSFVRTAGYNEQFF,TGTGCCAGCAGCTTCGTTAGGACAGCAGGCTACAATGAGCAGTTCTTC
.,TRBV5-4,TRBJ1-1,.,CASSLQGVITEAFF,TGTGCCAGCAGTTTACAGGGCGTCATCACTGAAGCTTTCTTT
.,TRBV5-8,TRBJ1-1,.,CASSLGPGGTEAFF,TGTGCCAGCAGCTTGGGGCCGGGGGGCACTGAAGCTTTCTTT
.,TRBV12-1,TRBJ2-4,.,CASSFVGTSGDRAKNIQYF,TGTGCCAGCAGCTTTGTCGGGACTAGCGGCGATAGAGCCAAAAACATTCAGTACTTC
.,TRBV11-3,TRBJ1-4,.,CASSAHLVGKLFF,TGTGCCAGCAGCGCACACCTAGTCGGAAAACTGTTTTTT
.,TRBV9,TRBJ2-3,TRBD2,CASSVGSGGARDTQYF,TGTGCCAGCAGCGTAGGTAGCGGGGGGGCCCGTGATACGCAGTATTTT
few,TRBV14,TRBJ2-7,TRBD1,CASSSGQGNYEQYF,TGTGCCAGCAGCTCGGGACAGGGGAACTACGAGCAGTACTTC
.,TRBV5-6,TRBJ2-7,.,CASSFASAKGEQYF,TGTGCCAGCAGCTTCGCCAGCGCCAAGGGGGAGCAGTACTTC
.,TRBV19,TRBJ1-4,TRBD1,CASSADRGRGKLFF,TGTGCCAGTAGTGCAGACAGGGGGCGAGGAAAACTGTTTTTT
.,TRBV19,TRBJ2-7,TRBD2,CATSINSGTGEQYF,TGTGCCACCTCCATCAATAGCGGGACGGGAGAGCAGTACTTC
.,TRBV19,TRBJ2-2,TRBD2,CASSMLAGPPANTGELFF,TGTGCCAGTAGTATGCTAGCGGGACCCCCTGCGAACACCGGGGAGCTGTTTTTT
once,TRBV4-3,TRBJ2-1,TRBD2,CASSQDWTSGRERHQFF,TGCGCCAGCAGCCAAGATTGGACTAGCGGGAGGGAAAGACATCAGTTCTTC
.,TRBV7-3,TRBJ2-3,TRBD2,CASRNPGGSDTQYF,TGTGCCAGCAGGAACCCGGGAGGGTCCGATACGCAGTATTTT
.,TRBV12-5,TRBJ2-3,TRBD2,CASGPSGGGDTQYF,TGTGCTAGTGGACCTAGCGGGGGGGGAGATACGCAGTATTTT
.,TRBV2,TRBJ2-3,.,CASTQARTDTQYF,TGTGCCAGCACTCAGGCGCGCACAGATACGCAGTATTTT
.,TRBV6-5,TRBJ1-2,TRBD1,CASSYSGTGLNYGYTF,TGTGCCAGCAGTTACTCCGGGACAGGCCTAAACTATGGCTACACCTTC
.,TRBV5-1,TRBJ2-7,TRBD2,CASSREGGSTYEQYF,TGCGCCAGCAGCCGGGAGGGGGGCAGCACCTACGAGCAGTACTTC
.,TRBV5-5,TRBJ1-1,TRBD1,CASSHFGWTRGPNTEAFF,TGTGCCAGCAGCCACTTTGGTTGGACAAGGGGGCCAAACACTGAAGCTTTCTTT
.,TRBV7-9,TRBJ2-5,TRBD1,CASSSTLLSQGVAETQYF,TGTGCCAGCAGCTCCACGCTCTTATCACAGGGGGTCGCGGAGACCCAGTACTTC
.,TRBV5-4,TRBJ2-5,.,CASSLVGAETQYF,TGTGCCAGCAGCTTAGTCGGTGCGGAGACCCAGTACTTC
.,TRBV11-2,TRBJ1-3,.,CASSSSRVTGNTIYF,TGTGCCAGCAGCTCATCCAGGGTAACTGGAAACACCATATATTTT
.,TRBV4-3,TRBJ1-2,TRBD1,CASSQEPDRGRGNYGYTF,TGCGCCAGCAGCCAAGAACCCGACAGGGGGAGGGGTAACTATGGCTACACCTTC
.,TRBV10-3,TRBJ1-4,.,CAIKEPGDRNEKLFF,TGTGCCATCAAGGAACCAGGGGACCGTAATGAAAAACTGTTTTTT
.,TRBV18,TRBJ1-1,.,CASSPTTGGTEAFF,TGTGCCAGCTCACCGACCACGGGGGGAACTGAAGCTTTCTTT
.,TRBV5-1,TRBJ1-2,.,CASSLRDMRGYTF,TGCGCCAGCAGCTTACGGGATATGAGGGGCTACACCTTC
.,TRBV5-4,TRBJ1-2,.,CASTKGQNYGYTF,TGTGCCAGCACGAAGGGGCAGAACTATGGCTACACCTTC